A selection of T cell receptor beta chains follows, all from one sample in a study of shared clonotypes between healthy human individuals. Sequencing was performed with immunoSEQ multiplex PCR; in TCRdb, only in-frame clones are kept and a portion is missing. The data show some 630,000 clones, about three quarters seen once. The sequenced sample consisted of memory CD4+ T cells sorted from blood. All receptors derive from a woman aged 30 to 39 in good health. CDR3s include the opening cysteine and the closing phenylalanine or tryptophan. Some rows mark clone size as missing; the rest say once, few, many or name a class of expanded clone.

J,size,V,CDR3
TRBJ2-7,NA,TRBV30,CAWSRKDEQYF
TRBJ2-6,NA,TRBV27,CASSLLGANVLTF
TRBJ2-7,once,TRBV20-1,CSASFGYEQYF
TRBJ2-7,once,TRBV6-6,CASHPAAGVSYEQYF
TRBJ2-7,NA,TRBV7-8,CASSLRTGSVSEQYF
TRBJ2-1,NA,TRBV12-5,CASAPLAGDEQFF
TRBJ2-1,NA,TRBV4-1,CASSPGLAYVNEQFF
TRBJ2-5,NA,TRBV4-2,CASSHPQGTGGFNPRETQYF
TRBJ2-3,NA,TRBV6-5,CASSYVGGTSTDTQYF
TRBJ1-1,NA,TRBV19,CASSTGQGLVTEAFF